Below, 32 T cell receptor beta chains from the same sample are listed, as sequenced in a study of glioma-infiltrating T cells (dated by TCRdb to about 2016). The sample was run on an Illumina MiSeq. TCR alpha and beta CDR3 regions were amplified with the iRepertoire nested amplicon-rescue multiplex PCR (arm-PCR) platform from RNA. TCRdb took the public reads, trimmed them with fastp at Q25, ran MiXCR for clone calling and kept in-frame beta chains. Rows are unified per CDR3 protein, each entry keeping the most common DNA and genes. The sample includes around 100,000 distinct CDR3 sequences, with about 30% observed a single time. About 40% of the sample is taken by the ten largest. Sequencing input: glioma tissue, nonneoplastic brain tissue, or PBMCs (not recorded which). The source of these receptors is a human donor with low-grade glioma or glioblastoma, undergoing nonglioma brain surgery, or in good health (not recorded which).

This clonotype was detected many times. The DNA of the CDR3 is TGTGCCAGCAGTTTTCAAGGAGGGCATCAGCCCCAGCATTTT. This encodes CASSFQGGHQPQHF. The rearrangement joins TRBV27 to TRBJ1-5, with unresolved D. Germline assignment: CDR1 MNHEY and CDR2 SMNVEV (reference sequence). Trimming took 3 bases from V and 5 from J, leaving 11 bases between them. The CDR3 is 14 residues long.

The chain joins TRBV5-1 to TRBJ2-5, with D unresolved. Per germline, CDR1 SGHRS and CDR2 YFSETQ. V was clipped by 2 bases and J by 3 bases, with 8 bases between them. This CDR3 contains 13 residues. The CDR3 DNA reads TGCGCCAGCAGCTTCCTAGGAGAAGAGACCCAGTACTTC. Translated, it gives CASSFLGEETQYF.

In this sample, this clonotype turned up many times. It is likely a read error, because the conserved phenylalanine at the end of the CDR3 is missing. Because the CDR3's place on the DNA is in doubt, the DNA is left out and the CDR3 is given as listed by TCRdb. V gene TRBV25-1 combines with J gene TRBJ1-1. Germline CDR1 and CDR2: MGHDK and SYGVNS. From its first to its last residue, the CDR3 has 8 amino acids. CDR3 residues: CASSEYPG.

Ten or more counts support this clonotype. The chain joins TRBV6-1 to TRBJ2-7; D perhaps matches TRBD1 (5 bases). Germline loops: CDR1 MNHNS, CDR2 SASEGT. Trimming left V 3 bases short and J 3 bases short, with 9 bases between. CDR3 length: 13 amino acids. The CDR3: CASSDREDYEQYF. In DNA form, the CDR3 reads TGTGCCAGCAGTGACAGGGAAGACTACGAGCAGTACTTC.

This clonotype came up once. This chain connects TRBV7-2 to TRBJ2-5; 11 bases agree with TRBD1. The ends lost 1 base at V and 5 bases at J; junction bases unmatched: 6. In germline, CDR1 is SGHTA, CDR2 FQGNSA. The CDR3 has 16 residues. CDR3 in DNA: TGTGCCAGCAGCTTAGTGGCGGACAGGGGGCCTGAGACCCAGTACTTC. As protein: CASSLVADRGPETQYF.

This clonotype was counted only a few times. V usage is TRBV10-3 and J usage is TRBJ2-5; D uncertain. Between the trimmed V and J ends, which lost 10 bases and 1 base, there was a span of 13 bases. Germline V gene data show CDR1 as ENHRY and CDR2 as SYGVKD. The CDR3 totals 13 residues. CDR3: CATQWKPQETQYF. CDR3 nucleotides: TGTGCCACCCAGTGGAAGCCCCAAGAGACCCAGTACTTC.

This clonotype was seen a few times. This chain links TRBV7-2 with TRBJ2-7; D gene ambiguous. This CDR3 region has 15 residues. Germline V CDR1 and CDR2: SGHTA, FQGNSA. Trimming left V 5 bases short and J 4 bases short, with 18 bases between. In nucleotides, the CDR3 is TGTGCCAGCAGCCCCGGGCCGAGTGTAGGGTACGAGCAGTACTTC. This encodes CASSPGPSVGYEQYF.

This clonotype was counted between two and nine times. The genes are TRBV12-3 or TRBV12-4 and TRBJ1-1; D is ambiguous. V was clipped by 6 bases and J by 9 bases, with 11 bases between them. The CDR3 spans 11 residues. CDR3 DNA sequence: TGTGCCAGCAGCAAGACCGCTAAAGCTTTCTTT. Translation: CASSKTAKAFF.

The rearrangement links TRBV19 to TRBJ1-2; 10 nucleotides agree with TRBD1. The CDR3 covers 13 residues. The ends lost 5 bases at V and 4 bases at J; junction bases unmatched: 1. CDR1 is LNHDA and CDR2 is SQIVND in the germline V gene (reference sequence). Here the CDR3 DNA reads TGTGCCAGTAGTGGGACAGGGGTCTATGGCTACACCTTC. Amino acids: CASSGTGVYGYTF.

This clonotype was seen at least ten times. J is TRBJ2-7 and V is TRBV2, with D uncertain. V dropped 4 bases and J dropped 3 bases, with 10 bases sitting between them. Germline CDR1 and CDR2: SNHLY and FYNNEI. The CDR3 sequence is 13 residues long. The CDR3 region is CASSAQEIYEQYF. CDR3 coding DNA: TGTGCCAGCAGTGCCCAGGAGATCTACGAGCAGTACTTC.

Comment on this clonotype: The missing conserved phenylalanine or tryptophan at the end of this CDR3 makes a read error likely. The chain combines TRBV7-2 with TRBJ2-5; 7 bases match TRBD1. Trimming cost V 2 bases and J 5 bases; bases outside gene matches: 8. This CDR3 has 15 amino acids. Germline-derived CDR1 and CDR2 are SGHTA and FQGNSA. CDR3 nucleotides: TGTGCCAGCAGCTTATACCCGACAGGGATGGAGACCCAGTACCTC. Protein: CASSLYPTGMETQYL.

Note on this clonotype: One base away lies a much larger clone, so this may be a sequencing read error. V usage is TRBV20-1 and J usage is TRBJ1-2; D is ambiguous. CDR3 length equals 13 residues. Germline V gene sequence: CDR1 DFQATT, CDR2 SNEGSKA (reference sequence). The CDR3 here is CSARAGFDYGYSF. The CDR3 region has the DNA TGCAGTGCTAGAGCCGGGTTCGACTATGGCTACAGCTTC.

The chain combines TRBV12-3 or TRBV12-4 with TRBJ1-6; possible D gene TRBD1, 5 bases. V lost 3 bases, J lost 7 bases, and 10 bases lay in between. The CDR3 runs to 14 residues. The CDR3 sequence: CASSLQGGNSPLHF. The DNA for the CDR3 is TGTGCCAGCAGTTTGCAGGGTGGGAATTCACCCCTCCACTTT.

With respect to this clonotype: This may stem from a read error, because a much larger clone lies one nucleotide away. The chain recombines TRBV7-2 with TRBJ1-1; D is undetermined. The germline gives CDR1 SGHTA, CDR2 FQGNSA. V lost 2 bases and J lost 2, with 12 bases in between. The CDR3 loop spans 15 amino acids. This chain's CDR3 is CASSLQSGINTEAFF. The CDR3 coding sequence is TGTGCCAGCAGCTTACAGTCAGGTATAAACACTGAAGCTTTCTTT.

Details on this clonotype: At one end the junction does not follow the germline gene, possibly because of a read error. The chain recombines TRBV12-3 or TRBV12-4 with TRBJ1-5; maybe TRBD1 (5 bases). This CDR3 is built from 12 residues. The CDR3 bases are TGTGCCCGCAGGGAAGGGCTCCAGCCCCAGCATTTT. It translates to CARREGLQPQHF.

The rearrangement uses TRBV5-1 and TRBJ2-7, with 10 bases aligning to TRBD2. The CDR3 runs 15 residues. V shed 5 bases and J 3 bases; nucleotides not matched to a gene: 8. CDR1 SGHRS and CDR2 YFSETQ come from the germline V gene. In DNA, the CDR3 is TGCGCCAGCAGATATCTAGCGGGGGACAACTACGAGCAGTACTTC. Protein: CASRYLAGDNYEQYF.

The table lists this clonotype with many counts. The chain combines TRBV6-1 with TRBJ2-3; 10 bases fit TRBD1. The ends lost 6 bases at V and 4 bases at J; junction bases unmatched: 10. Germline CDR1 is MNHNS and CDR2 is SASEGT. The CDR3 runs 16 residues. The chain's CDR3 is CASSPGTGAGADTQYF. In nucleotides, the CDR3 is TGTGCCAGCAGCCCCGGGACAGGGGCAGGCGCAGATACGCAGTATTTT.

The sample holds a few counts of this clonotype. The CDR3 DNA is TGTGCCAGCAGTTCTAACTCCCAGGGGGATACGCAGTATTTT. Its protein product is CASSSNSQGDTQYF. The chain recombines TRBV28 with TRBJ2-3; tentatively, D is TRBD1 (6 bases). The germline V gene has CDR1 MDHEN and CDR2 SYDVKM. CDR3 length: 14 residues. Trimming took off 4 bases at V and 6 bases at J, with 14 bases between the two ends. Supplemented by reference TRBV28 and TRBJ2-3, the full variable domain reads DVKVTQSSRYLVKRTGEKVFLECVQDMDHENMFWYRQDPGLGLRLIYFSYDVKMKEKGDIPEGYSVSREKKERFSLILESASTNQTSMYLCASSSNSQGDTQYFGPGTRLTVL.

This clonotype appeared many times. V and J are TRBV27 and TRBJ2-7; maybe TRBD2 (5 bases). The V end lost 2 bases, the J end lost 4 bases, and 12 bases lay between the germline ends. CDR1 MNHEY and CDR2 SMNVEV come from the germline V gene (reference sequence). The length of the CDR3 is 14 residues. CDR3 residues: CASSLIARVYEQYF. CDR3 sequence (DNA): TGTGCCAGCAGTTTAATAGCGAGGGTGTACGAGCAGTACTTC.

This clonotype was seen more than once but under ten times. The chain has TRBV19 and TRBJ2-1; TRBD2 might be the D (7 bases). The CDR3 length is 16 residues. V was shortened by 4 bases and J by 4 bases, with 17 bases between the two germline ends. Looked up from germline, CDR1 is LNHDA and CDR2 is SQIVND (reference sequence). The CDR3 sequence is CASSTRRGGLYNEQFF. CDR3 coding DNA: TGTGCCAGTAGTACCCGGAGGGGGGGCCTTTACAATGAGCAGTTCTTC.

This chain links TRBV6-6 with TRBJ2-2; D is possibly TRBD2 (7 bases). V was clipped by 2 bases and J by 1 base, with 17 bases between them. Germline assignment: CDR1 MNHNY and CDR2 SVGAGI (reference sequence). This CDR3 has 18 amino acids. The CDR3 DNA reads as TGTGCCAGCAGTTACGGGGGGGCGCAGCCCTTGAACACCGGGGAGCTGTTTTTT. Protein sequence: CASSYGGAQPLNTGELFF.

This clonotype has just a few counts. The chain recombines TRBV3-1 with TRBJ1-1; 8 bases match TRBD1. Per the germline V gene, CDR1 is LGHDT and CDR2 is YNNKEL (reference sequence). The ends lost 5 bases at V and 5 bases at J; junction bases unmatched: 10. The length of the CDR3 is 15 residues. CDR3 residues: CASSSGQGGFTEAFF. The CDR3 DNA reads TGTGCCAGCAGCTCCGGACAGGGTGGATTTACTGAAGCTTTCTTT.

In regard to this clonotype: One end of the junction varies from germline; a read error may be responsible. This sequence joins TRBV4-2 and TRBJ1-5; the D gene is possibly TRBD1 (6 bases). Looked up from germline, CDR1 is LGHNA and CDR2 is YNFKEQ. The CDR3 totals 13 residues. The CDR3 nucleotides read TGTGCCAGCAGTTACAAGGGGGGCCAGCCCAAGCATTTT. Its protein is CASSYKGGQPKHF.

With respect to this clonotype: A read error may produce the germline difference seen at one junction end. The rearrangement joins TRBV7-2 to TRBJ2-3, with D uncertain. The germline V gene has CDR1 SGHTA and CDR2 FQGNSA. This CDR3 is built from 16 residues. The CDR3 DNA reads TGTGCCAGCAGCTTAGATCGGGCAGTTTACACAGATACCCAGTATTTT. Protein: CASSLDRAVYTDTQYF.

This rearrangement joins TRBV7-8 to TRBJ1-1; D uncertain. V was pared by 3 bases and J by 1 base, with 12 bases between. The CDR3 spans 15 residues. Germline V gives CDR1 SGHVS, CDR2 FQNEAQ. The CDR3 DNA reads as TGTGCCAGCAGCTTGGGTGTGGGCGCGAACACTGAAGCTTTCTTT. This encodes CASSLGVGANTEAFF. The variable domain in full, with the rest retrieved from reference TRBV7-8 and TRBJ1-1, is GAGVSQSPRYKVAKRGQDVALRCDPISGHVSLFWYQQALGQGPEFLTYFQNEAQLDKSGLPSDRFFAERPEGSVSTLKIQRTQQEDSAVYLCASSLGVGANTEAFFGQGTRLTVV.

This clonotype occurred many times. The chain is built from TRBV7-2 and TRBJ2-5; no firm D call. CDR3 size: 16 residues. With 4 bases removed from V and 4 bases from J, the gap between germline ends came to 19 bases. Germline V gene lookup returns CDR1 SGHTA and CDR2 FQGNSA. CDR3 bases: TGTGCCAGCAGCTGGGTCCCGCGAGACGAGCGAGAGACCCAGTACTTC. This codes for CASSWVPRDERETQYF.

This clonotype appeared many times. This rearrangement joins TRBV28 to TRBJ1-3; D ambiguous. In germline, CDR1 is MDHEN, CDR2 SYDVKM. The CDR3 runs to 14 residues. Between the trimmed V and J ends, which lost 2 bases and 0 bases, there was a span of 5 bases. CDR3 in DNA: TGTGCCAGCAGTTTACGGCTCTCTGGAAACACCATATATTTT. Protein product: CASSLRLSGNTIYF.

This clonotype was detected many times. The chain is built from TRBV6-4 and TRBJ2-2; TRBD2 matches 8 bases. Looked up from germline, CDR1 is MRHNA and CDR2 is SNTAGT. The J segment lost 2 bases and the V segment lost 4 bases, leaving 9 bases of the junction unmatched. The CDR3 covers 17 residues. CDR3 loop: CASSGSPAGGNTGELFF. CDR3 DNA sequence: TGTGCCAGCAGTGGCTCTCCCGCGGGGGGTAACACCGGGGAGCTGTTTTTT.

This clonotype was picked up many times. V and J are TRBV6-1 and TRBJ2-3; 7 bases are a match to TRBD2. Germline V CDR1 and CDR2: MNHNS, SASEGT. CDR3 size: 15 residues. The trim removed 2 bases at V and 1 base at J, leaving 3 bases unmatched. The CDR3 protein is CASSEIRGGTDTQYF. The CDR3 DNA is TGTGCCAGCAGTGAAATACGGGGGGGCACAGATACGCAGTATTTT.

Note on this clonotype: Since a much larger clone is just one base distant, this may be a read error. The chain uses TRBV5-4 and TRBJ2-3, with D possibly being TRBD2 (6 bases). Germline V gene sequence: CDR1 SGHNT, CDR2 YYREEE (reference sequence). This CDR3 spans 12 amino acids. The CDR3 region has the DNA TGTGCCAGCAGCGGAGGGCCAGATACGCATTATTTT. The encoded protein is CASSGGPDTHYF.

With regard to this clonotype: One base away lies a much larger clone, so this may be a sequencing read error. The rearrangement joins TRBV7-9 to TRBJ2-7, with D possibly matching TRBD1 (6 bases). CDR1 and CDR2 (germline): SEHNR, FQNEAQ (reference sequence). The V end was cut by 9 bases, the J end by 3 bases, with 18 bases between. The CDR3 has 14 residues. The CDR3 is CARSGSRDNYEQYF. The CDR3 bases are TGTGCCAGAAGCGGATCCCGGGACAACTACGAGCAGTACTTC.

This clonotype was seen many times. The J gene is TRBJ2-3, the V gene TRBV20-1; D is uncertain. The CDR3 consists of 12 residues. The V gene's germline CDR1 is DFQATT and CDR2 SNEGSKA (reference sequence). The ends were cut back, 5 bases at V and 2 bases at J, with 8 bases in the middle. The CDR3 loop is CSAPSDTDTQYF. The CDR3 DNA reads as TGCAGTGCTCCCTCAGACACAGATACGCAGTATTTT.